This T cell receptor beta chain derives from a study of cytomegalovirus exposure and HLA in healthy donors. The CDR3 runs 18 residues. Healthy bone marrow donors made up the cohort. Though nominally healthy at sampling, donors likely had unrecorded immune exposures. Remarks on this clone: What it recognizes is unknown.

PCR primers comprised 60 Vbeta and 13 Jbeta primers. Clones were sequenced by immunoSEQ multiplex PCR, and TCRdb holds only the in-frame ones, with some missing. Of approximately 140,000 clones listed, almost 85% were seen once; the top ten hold roughly 3.2%. Study outcomes and limitations: A later analysis revealed that TCR association rates differed between HLA loci, peaking at DRB1 and bottoming out at HLA-C. In presence/absence analyses, roughly uniform sequencing depth across donors was assumed.

The chain uses TRBV12-2 and TRBJ2-6; no DNA check was done on the table's D call, TRBD2. TRBV12-2 is described as a pseudogene. This TCR derives from a man aged 18 to 29 in good health and CMV-seropositive. Specimen: PBMCs. The chain's CDR3 is CASRFKKRAHSGANVLTF. CDR3 nucleotides: TGTGCAAGTCGCTTCAAAAAAAGAGCTCATTCTGGGGCCAACGTCCTGACTTTC.